This T cell receptor beta chain came from a study of blood T cell repertoires in COVID-19. Details on this clone: Compared with germline, one end of the junction differs, possibly owing to a read error.

Per germline, CDR1 MNHEY and CDR2 SVGAGI. The CDR3 covers 10 residues. Profiling relied on immunoSEQ multiplex PCR, and the TCRdb table lists in-frame clones only, not all of them. The sample includes hundreds of thousands of clones, approximately 86% seen only once; the top ten take about 2.2%. The chain is built from TRBV6-5 and TRBJ1-2; D gene unclear. The sequence derives from a woman between 25 and 40 years old who had recovered from COVID-19. The sequenced sample consisted of peripheral blood. CDR3: CASGLAENDF. CDR3 sequence (DNA): TGTGCCAGCGGTCTAGCCGAAAATGACTTC.